A single sample is the source of the 5 T cell receptor beta chains below, sequenced in a study of blood T cell repertoires in COVID-19. Measured with immunoSEQ multiplex PCR; TCRdb has only the in-frame clones, and not every one. The sample lists 150,000 to 200,000 clones; 75% to 90% were seen once. Input material: peripheral blood. The receptors were gathered from a woman aged 70-85 years with COVID-19, enrolled during active disease.

This chain uses TRBV19 with TRBJ2-1; TRBD2 aligns across 14 bases. The CDR3 sequence is 18 residues long. Unmatched junction bases numbered 12, after V lost 8 bases and J lost 3 bases. CDR1 and CDR2 from the germline V gene are LNHDA and SQIVND (reference sequence). CDR3 sequence: CASAHWTSGRKGYNEQFF. The CDR3 region has the DNA TGTGCCAGTGCCCACTGGACTAGCGGGAGGAAAGGCTACAATGAGCAGTTCTTC.

The rearrangement uses TRBV2 and TRBJ1-4; TRBD1 might be the D (6 bases). This CDR3 comprises 14 residues. V lost 4 bases and J 5 bases, leaving 11 bases between the germline ends. Looked up from germline, CDR1 is SNHLY and CDR2 is FYNNEI. The CDR3 protein is CASSVGARNEKLFF. The CDR3 bases are TGTGCCAGCAGTGTGGGGGCGCGAAATGAAAAACTGTTTTTT.

V and J are TRBV27 and TRBJ2-4; TRBD1 is a possible D gene (5 bases). The germline CDR1 and CDR2 sequences are MNHEY and SMNVEV (reference sequence). The CDR3 totals 14 residues. With 0 bases removed from V and 4 bases from J, the gap between germline ends came to 7 bases. CDR3: CASSLSQGKNIQYF. The CDR3 DNA sequence: TGTGCCAGCAGTTTATCGCAGGGTAAAAACATTCAGTACTTC.

V and J are TRBV4-3 and TRBJ2-5; a weak D match, TRBD2 (6 bases). Germline CDR1 LGHNA, CDR2 YSLEER. Deletions cut 0 bases from V and 5 bases from J, with 16 bases between. There are 16 residues in the CDR3. CDR3 nucleotide sequence: TGCGCCAGCAGCCAAGAACGGGCGGGGCTAGGTGAGACCCAGTACTTC. Encoded protein: CASSQERAGLGETQYF.

Details on this clone: The DNA is omitted, as the CDR3 cannot be located on it reliably, and the CDR3 follows TCRdb's listing. The V and J genes are TRBV5-6 and TRBJ1-6; TRBD1, the table's D call, lacks a check against the DNA. The length of the CDR3 is 15 amino acids, counting both ends. Per the germline V gene, CDR1 is SGHDT and CDR2 is YYEEEE. CDR3 residues: CASSFRARDNSPLHF.